These T cell receptor beta chains were read from a single sample in a study of blood T cell repertoires in COVID-19. Produced via immunoSEQ multiplex PCR; TCRdb's table is partial and in-frame only. The data contain around 200,000 clones, more than 85% of them seen just once; the ten biggest clones take up 2.5% to 3.5%. Material for sequencing was peripheral blood. Every receptor here comes from a man aged 40-55 years with active or convalescent COVID-19. CDR3s include the opening cysteine and the closing phenylalanine or tryptophan. Each record gives: CDR3 protein, D gene, J gene, V gene. D genes are given only for firm matches.

cdr3_aa: CASRPGQGINTEAFF; d_call: TRBD1; j_call: TRBJ1-1; v_call: TRBV7-8
cdr3_aa: CSVDQRGSPNEQFF; d_call: TRBD2; j_call: TRBJ2-1; v_call: TRBV29-1
cdr3_aa: CATSPTGYYGYTF; d_call: NA; j_call: TRBJ1-2; v_call: TRBV24-1
cdr3_aa: CASSLGAYGTGGISYNSPLHF; d_call: TRBD1; j_call: TRBJ1-6; v_call: TRBV27
cdr3_aa: CASSLIGGAKNIQYF; d_call: NA; j_call: TRBJ2-4; v_call: TRBV27
cdr3_aa: CASRNRSPNTEAFF; d_call: NA; j_call: TRBJ1-1; v_call: TRBV27
cdr3_aa: CASSWQGGGQPQHF; d_call: NA; j_call: TRBJ1-5; v_call: TRBV6-6
cdr3_aa: CASSQDRTVSYGYTF; d_call: NA; j_call: TRBJ1-2; v_call: TRBV4-2
cdr3_aa: CASSLSRVFTDTQYF; d_call: NA; j_call: TRBJ2-3; v_call: TRBV7-3
cdr3_aa: CASSLARLYEQYF; d_call: NA; j_call: TRBJ2-7; v_call: TRBV12-3/TRBV12-4
cdr3_aa: CSGGSGGQETQYF; d_call: TRBD2; j_call: TRBJ2-5; v_call: TRBV29-1
cdr3_aa: CASSTPTGELFF; d_call: NA; j_call: TRBJ2-2; v_call: TRBV28
cdr3_aa: CASSMGGGHINEQFF; d_call: NA; j_call: TRBJ2-1; v_call: TRBV19
cdr3_aa: CASSFEGFTEAFF; d_call: NA; j_call: TRBJ1-1; v_call: TRBV28
cdr3_aa: CASSPTRGVRNEQFF; d_call: NA; j_call: TRBJ2-1; v_call: TRBV28
cdr3_aa: CASSFDYLDEQYF; d_call: NA; j_call: TRBJ2-7; v_call: TRBV28
cdr3_aa: CASSLVGAGGRTDTQYF; d_call: TRBD2; j_call: TRBJ2-3; v_call: TRBV5-1
cdr3_aa: CASSLRASVTDTQYF; d_call: NA; j_call: TRBJ2-3; v_call: TRBV7-3
cdr3_aa: CASSPGGTNYGYTF; d_call: NA; j_call: TRBJ1-2; v_call: TRBV11-2
cdr3_aa: CASSPRWGLGAEQYF; d_call: TRBD2; j_call: TRBJ2-7; v_call: TRBV11-1
cdr3_aa: CASRKTGGFQETQYF; d_call: TRBD1; j_call: TRBJ2-5; v_call: TRBV2
cdr3_aa: CATQLVVTGELFF; d_call: NA; j_call: TRBJ2-2; v_call: TRBV15
cdr3_aa: CASSDGGWGQPQHF; d_call: NA; j_call: TRBJ1-5; v_call: TRBV6-1
cdr3_aa: CAWSESLRGNQPQHF; d_call: NA; j_call: TRBJ1-5; v_call: TRBV30
cdr3_aa: CASAWASPTDTQYF; d_call: NA; j_call: TRBJ2-3; v_call: TRBV27
cdr3_aa: CASSSRQGVNTEAFF; d_call: TRBD1; j_call: TRBJ1-1; v_call: TRBV7-6
cdr3_aa: CASTLTGETPQHF; d_call: TRBD1; j_call: TRBJ1-5; v_call: TRBV12-3/TRBV12-4
cdr3_aa: CASSVTGNEQFF; d_call: NA; j_call: TRBJ2-1; v_call: TRBV9
cdr3_aa: CASSPPWWGGMETQYF; d_call: NA; j_call: TRBJ2-5; v_call: TRBV28
cdr3_aa: CASSQEVAGLNSPLHF; d_call: NA; j_call: TRBJ1-6; v_call: TRBV4-3
cdr3_aa: CASSWRGASADTQYF; d_call: NA; j_call: TRBJ2-3; v_call: TRBV5-1
cdr3_aa: CASSYSGQNYGYTF; d_call: TRBD1; j_call: TRBJ1-2; v_call: TRBV6-5
cdr3_aa: CAISESGTRQDGYTF; d_call: NA; j_call: TRBJ1-2; v_call: TRBV10-3
cdr3_aa: CASSIGLAGNSYEQYF; d_call: TRBD2; j_call: TRBJ2-7; v_call: TRBV13
cdr3_aa: CASTQTDTVKPFF; d_call: NA; j_call: TRBJ1-1; v_call: TRBV3-1/TRBV3-2
cdr3_aa: CASSEFGGCISYNSPLHF; d_call: NA; j_call: TRBJ1-6; v_call: TRBV25-1
cdr3_aa: CASSWGDRNSNQPQHF; d_call: TRBD1; j_call: TRBJ1-5; v_call: TRBV5-1
cdr3_aa: CASRLGTRSSYEQYF; d_call: NA; j_call: TRBJ2-7; v_call: TRBV28
cdr3_aa: CASSQGPTGGSQPQHF; d_call: TRBD1; j_call: TRBJ1-5; v_call: TRBV3-1/TRBV3-2
cdr3_aa: CASSYGEAAYGYTF; d_call: NA; j_call: TRBJ1-2; v_call: TRBV6-5
cdr3_aa: CASSPGLAGAVTQYF; d_call: TRBD2; j_call: TRBJ2-5; v_call: TRBV9
cdr3_aa: CSASEGTGGRNEQFF; d_call: TRBD1; j_call: TRBJ2-1; v_call: TRBV20-1
cdr3_aa: CASSVAFGNTGELFF; d_call: NA; j_call: TRBJ2-2; v_call: TRBV9
cdr3_aa: CASSEVGGLIADTQYF; d_call: NA; j_call: TRBJ2-3; v_call: TRBV2
cdr3_aa: CASSSKGQVATNEKLFF; d_call: TRBD1; j_call: TRBJ1-4; v_call: TRBV5-6
cdr3_aa: CASSTSGLRTDTQYF; d_call: TRBD2; j_call: TRBJ2-3; v_call: TRBV6-5
cdr3_aa: CASSGDGGGLYNEQFF; d_call: NA; j_call: TRBJ2-1; v_call: TRBV2
cdr3_aa: CAWSRDRRTGELFF; d_call: NA; j_call: TRBJ2-2; v_call: TRBV30